Below, 15 T cell receptor beta chains from the same sample are listed, as sequenced in a study of early T cells in non-severe SARS-CoV-2 infection. One entry per CDR3 protein, called by TCRdb with MiXCR from the 5' RACE reads. Found here are approximately 29,000 distinct CDR3 sequences, roughly 6.1% of them singletons; the top ten hold around 5.2%. The sequencing input was whole blood. The source is an adult who was a healthcare worker with PCR-confirmed SARS-CoV-2 infection or an uninfected control (not recorded which).

This clonotype was picked up many times. V usage is TRBV6-5 and J usage is TRBJ1-1; weak D call: TRBD1 (5 bases). There are 16 residues in the CDR3. V was cut by 2 bases and J by 3 bases, with 16 bases left in between. The germline V gene encodes CDR1 MNHEY and CDR2 SVGAGI. The CDR3 is CASSYARDPGYTEAFF. CDR3 coding DNA: TGTGCCAGCAGTTACGCTCGGGACCCGGGGTACACTGAAGCTTTCTTT.

The gene calls are TRBV6-2 or TRBV6-3 and TRBJ2-3; TRBD2 aligns across 8 bases. Germline CDR1 is MNHEY and CDR2 is SVGEGT. The CDR3 runs to 17 residues. V was clipped by 7 bases and J by 3 bases; unmatched bases: 15. CDR3 DNA: TGTGCCAGCAAGGCAAGGAGCGGGGGCTACGTAACAGATACGCAGTATTTT. Protein: CASKARSGGYVTDTQYF.

The V gene is TRBV6-6, the J gene TRBJ1-2; a weak D match, TRBD1 (6 bases). V shed 4 bases and J shed 5 bases, with 23 bases lying between them. In germline, CDR1 is MNHNY, CDR2 SVGAGI (reference sequence). The CDR3 length is 17 residues. The CDR3 is CASSSLGQGLLIYGYTF. CDR3 DNA: TGTGCCAGCAGTTCACTTGGGCAGGGGTTACTAATTTATGGCTACACCTTC.

This clonotype was picked up many times. The chain employs TRBV20-1 and TRBJ2-1, with TRBD2 identical over 8 bases. From germline, CDR1 is DFQATT and CDR2 SNEGSKA (reference sequence). V shed 0 bases, J shed 7 bases, and the junction held 5 bases outside the gene matches. This CDR3 is built from 14 residues. The CDR3 DNA reads TGCAGTGCTAGAGATCCGGGAGGGCATAATGAGCAGTTCTTC. Its protein is CSARDPGGHNEQFF.

There are many counts of this clonotype. The chain carries TRBV6-1 and TRBJ2-7; maybe TRBD2 (6 bases). Looked up from germline, CDR1 is MNHNS and CDR2 is SASEGT. Trimming removed 1 base from V and 0 bases from J, with 10 bases in between. The CDR3 contains 15 residues. The CDR3 coding sequence is TGTGCCAGCAGTGAAGTAGCGGCCAGCTCCTACGAGCAGTACTTC. It codes for CASSEVAASSYEQYF.

This clonotype was seen ten or more times. The CDR3, as DNA: TGTGCCAGCAGCTGGGACGGATACGAGCAGTACTTC. Its protein product is CASSWDGYEQYF. The chain has TRBV5-5 and TRBJ2-7, with D possibly being TRBD1 or TRBD2 (5 bases each). Germline CDR1 reads SGHKS; CDR2 reads YYEKEE (reference sequence). CDR3 size: 12 residues. With 3 bases removed from V and 4 bases from J, the gap between germline ends came to 8 bases.

This clonotype has ten or more counts. The chain couples TRBV7-6 to TRBJ1-1; D not certain. Germline values: CDR1 SGHVS, CDR2 FNYEAQ. This CDR3 has 16 residues. Between the trimmed V and J ends, which lost 7 bases and 1 base, there was a span of 19 bases. CDR3 amino acids: CASTPRRGTGNTEAFF. The CDR3 DNA is TGTGCCAGCACACCCCGCCGTGGAACGGGGAACACTGAAGCTTTCTTT. The full variable domain, in which reference TRBV7-6 and TRBJ1-1 provide the parts outside the CDR3, is GAGVSQSPRYKVTKRGQDVALRCDPISGHVSLYWYRQALGQGPEFLTYFNYEAQQDKSGLPNDRFSAERPEGSISTLTIQRTEQRDSAMYRCASTPRRGTGNTEAFFGQGTRLTVV.

There are many counts of this clonotype. Here the CDR3 reads CASSQGPGAYEQYF. The DNA for the CDR3 is TGTGCCAGCAGCCAGGGGCCAGGGGCCTACGAGCAGTACTTC. V is TRBV7-9 and J is TRBJ2-7, with D tentatively TRBD1 (6 bases). The CDR3 contains 14 residues. Trimming took 5 bases from V and 2 from J, leaving 13 bases between them. Germline V gene sequence: CDR1 SEHNR, CDR2 FQNEAQ (reference sequence).

This clonotype is medium-sized by share. The chain is built from TRBV7-8 and TRBJ2-5; D is unclear. Germline V gene sequence: CDR1 SGHVS, CDR2 FQNEAQ. The CDR3 spans 11 residues. The germline V and J ends were trimmed by 4 bases and 1 base, with 1 base remaining between them. The CDR3 loop reads CASSSQETQYF. The CDR3, as DNA: TGTGCCAGCAGCTCCCAAGAGACCCAGTACTTC. Variable domain in full (rest from reference TRBV7-8 and TRBJ2-5): GAGVSQSPRYKVAKRGQDVALRCDPISGHVSLFWYQQALGQGPEFLTYFQNEAQLDKSGLPSDRFFAERPEGSVSTLKIQRTQQEDSAVYLCASSSQETQYFGPGTRLLVL.

This clonotype was seen more than once but under ten times. The chain links TRBV13 to TRBJ2-7, with D unclear. The CDR3 is made up of 15 amino acids. The V end was cut by 4 bases, the J end by 2 bases, with 15 bases between. Germline CDR1 is PRHDT and CDR2 is FYEKMQ (reference sequence). CDR3 protein: CASSSVAASAYEQYF. In DNA, the CDR3 is TGTGCCAGCAGCTCCGTCGCTGCCTCAGCCTACGAGCAGTACTTC.

As regards this clonotype: This sequence may be a read error, since a much larger clone differs from it by one base. This chain links TRBV18 with TRBJ1-1, with D possibly matching TRBD1 (6 bases). CDR3 length equals 13 residues. V lost 5 bases and J 4 bases, leaving 11 bases between the germline ends. Germline V CDR1 and CDR2: KGHSH, LQKENI. CDR3: CASSNREGTEAFF. The CDR3 region has the DNA TGTGCCAGCTCAAACAGGGAGGGCACTGAAGCTTTCTTT.

This clonotype came up many times. The J gene is TRBJ1-1, the V gene TRBV9; D is perhaps TRBD1 (5 bases). Germline lookup yields CDR1 SGDLS and CDR2 YYNGEE. The CDR3 has 15 residues. V was trimmed by 0 bases and J by 1 base, leaving 10 bases between them. CDR3 in amino acids: CASSVGGLTNTEAFF. In nucleotides, the CDR3 is TGTGCCAGCAGCGTAGGGGGACTGACGAACACTGAAGCTTTCTTT. Together with reference TRBV9 and TRBJ1-1, the CDR3 gives the full variable domain: DSGVTQTPKHLITATGQRVTLRCSPRSGDLSVYWYQQSLDQGLQFLIQYYNGEERAKGNILERFSAQQFPDLHSELNLSSLELGDSALYFCASSVGGLTNTEAFFGQGTRLTVV.

The V and J genes are TRBV2 and TRBJ2-2; 12 nucleotides agree with TRBD2. The germline V gene encodes CDR1 SNHLY and CDR2 FYNNEI. This CDR3 spans 15 amino acids. V shed 4 bases, J shed 7 bases, and the junction held 4 bases outside the gene matches. CDR3 amino acids: CASSVTSGSVGELFF. The CDR3 coding sequence is TGTGCCAGCAGTGTGACTAGCGGGAGTGTCGGGGAGCTGTTTTTT.

V gene TRBV11-3 combines with J gene TRBJ2-1; the D gene could be TRBD1 or TRBD2 (5 bases each). Trimming took 5 bases from V and 10 from J, leaving 21 bases between them. The CDR3 totals 15 residues. CDR1 SGHNT and CDR2 YENEEA come from the germline V gene. The DNA for the CDR3 is TGTGCCAGCAGCCTCCTCATCACGGGGACGGGGGAGCAGTTCTTC. Residues: CASSLLITGTGEQFF.

This clonotype has ten or more counts. The V call is TRBV10-3, the J call TRBJ1-1, with a weak D call TRBD1 (5 bases). Trimming removed 5 bases at V and 3 bases at J, with 13 bases between. Germline V gene lookup returns CDR1 ENHRY and CDR2 SYGVKD. The CDR3 runs 14 residues. CDR3 bases: TGTGCCATCAGTCGGGACGCCGGGGACACTGAAGCTTTCTTT. Protein: CAISRDAGDTEAFF.